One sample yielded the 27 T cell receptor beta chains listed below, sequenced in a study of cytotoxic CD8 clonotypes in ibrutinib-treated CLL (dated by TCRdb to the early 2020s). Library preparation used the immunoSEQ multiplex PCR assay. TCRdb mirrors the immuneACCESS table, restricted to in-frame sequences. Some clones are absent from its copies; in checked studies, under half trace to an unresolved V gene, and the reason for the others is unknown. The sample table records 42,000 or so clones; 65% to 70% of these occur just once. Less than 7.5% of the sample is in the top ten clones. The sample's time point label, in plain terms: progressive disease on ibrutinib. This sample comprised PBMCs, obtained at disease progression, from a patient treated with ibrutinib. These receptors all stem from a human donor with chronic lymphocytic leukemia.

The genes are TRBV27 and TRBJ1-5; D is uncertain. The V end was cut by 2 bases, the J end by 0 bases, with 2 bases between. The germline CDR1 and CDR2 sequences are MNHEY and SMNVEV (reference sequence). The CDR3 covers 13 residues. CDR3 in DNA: TGTGCCAGCAGTTTAGGTAGCAATCAGCCCCAGCATTTT. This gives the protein CASSLGSNQPQHF.

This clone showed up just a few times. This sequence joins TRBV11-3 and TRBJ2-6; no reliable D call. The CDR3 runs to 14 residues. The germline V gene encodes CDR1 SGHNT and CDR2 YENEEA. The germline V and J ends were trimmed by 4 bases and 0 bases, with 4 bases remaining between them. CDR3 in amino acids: CASSWNSGANVLTF. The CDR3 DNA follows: TGTGCCAGCAGCTGGAACTCTGGGGCCAACGTCCTGACTTTC. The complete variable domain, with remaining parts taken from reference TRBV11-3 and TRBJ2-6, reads EAGVVQSPRYKIIEKKQPVAFWCNPISGHNTLYWYLQNLGQGPELLIRYENEEAVDDSQLPKDRFSAERLKGVDSTLKIQPAELGDSAVYLCASSWNSGANVLTFGAGSRLTVL.

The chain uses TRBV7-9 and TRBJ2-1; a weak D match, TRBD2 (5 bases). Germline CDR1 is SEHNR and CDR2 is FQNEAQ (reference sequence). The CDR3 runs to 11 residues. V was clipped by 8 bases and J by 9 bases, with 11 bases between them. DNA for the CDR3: TGTGCCAGCGAGGGCCTTGGTGAGCAGTTCTTC. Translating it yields CASEGLGEQFF.

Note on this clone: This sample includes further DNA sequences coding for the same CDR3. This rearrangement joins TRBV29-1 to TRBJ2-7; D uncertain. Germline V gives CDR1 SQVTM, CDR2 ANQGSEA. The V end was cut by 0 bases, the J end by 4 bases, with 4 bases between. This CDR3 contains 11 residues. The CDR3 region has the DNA TGCAGCGTTGAAGATCGTTACGAGCAGTACTTC. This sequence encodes CSVEDRYEQYF.

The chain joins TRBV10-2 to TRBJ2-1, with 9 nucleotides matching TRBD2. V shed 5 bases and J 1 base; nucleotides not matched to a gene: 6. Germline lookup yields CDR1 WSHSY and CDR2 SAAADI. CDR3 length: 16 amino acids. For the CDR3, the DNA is TGCGCCAGCAGTCTTTCCCTAGCGGGATCCTACAATGAGCAGTTCTTC. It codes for CASSLSLAGSYNEQFF.

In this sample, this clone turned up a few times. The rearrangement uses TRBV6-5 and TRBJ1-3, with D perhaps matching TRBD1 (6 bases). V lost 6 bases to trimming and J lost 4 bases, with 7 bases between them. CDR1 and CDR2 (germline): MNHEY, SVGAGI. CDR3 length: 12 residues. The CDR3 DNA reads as TGTGCCAGCAGGGGACAAGGAAACACCATATATTTT. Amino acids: CASRGQGNTIYF.

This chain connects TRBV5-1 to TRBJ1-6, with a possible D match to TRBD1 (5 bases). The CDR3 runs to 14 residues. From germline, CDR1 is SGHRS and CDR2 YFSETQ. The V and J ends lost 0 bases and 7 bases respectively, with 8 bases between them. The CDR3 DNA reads TGCGCCAGCAGCTTGGGGCAGGGAAATTCACCCCTCCACTTT. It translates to CASSLGQGNSPLHF. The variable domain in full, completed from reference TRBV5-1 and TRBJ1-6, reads KAGVTQTPRYLIKTRGQQVTLSCSPISGHRSVSWYQQTPGQGLQFLFEYFSETQRNKGNFPGRFSGRQFSNSRSEMNVSTLELGDSALYLCASSLGQGNSPLHFGNGTRLTVT.

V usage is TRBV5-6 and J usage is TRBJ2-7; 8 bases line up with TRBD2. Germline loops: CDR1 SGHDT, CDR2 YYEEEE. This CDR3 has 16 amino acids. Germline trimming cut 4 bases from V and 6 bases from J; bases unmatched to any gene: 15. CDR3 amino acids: CASSMQGPAGESEQYF. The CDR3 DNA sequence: TGTGCCAGCAGCATGCAGGGACCAGCGGGAGAGAGCGAGCAGTACTTC.

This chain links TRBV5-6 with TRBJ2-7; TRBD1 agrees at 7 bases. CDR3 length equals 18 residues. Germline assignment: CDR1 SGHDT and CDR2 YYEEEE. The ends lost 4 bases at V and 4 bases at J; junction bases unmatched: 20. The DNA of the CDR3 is TGTGCCAGCAGCCAGACAGGGTCCTTAGGAACGGGGAATTACGAGCAGTACTTC. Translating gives CASSQTGSLGTGNYEQYF.

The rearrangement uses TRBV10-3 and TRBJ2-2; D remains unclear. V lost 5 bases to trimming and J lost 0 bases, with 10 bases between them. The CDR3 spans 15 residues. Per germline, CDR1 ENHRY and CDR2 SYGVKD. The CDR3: CAISNEQTNTGELFF. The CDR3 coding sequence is TGTGCCATCAGTAACGAGCAGACGAACACCGGGGAGCTGTTTTTT.

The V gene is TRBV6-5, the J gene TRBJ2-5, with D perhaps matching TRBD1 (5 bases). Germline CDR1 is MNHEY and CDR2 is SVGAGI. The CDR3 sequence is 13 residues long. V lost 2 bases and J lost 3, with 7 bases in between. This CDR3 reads CASSYLGEETQYF. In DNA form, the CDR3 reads TGTGCCAGCAGTTACCTAGGGGAAGAGACCCAGTACTTC.

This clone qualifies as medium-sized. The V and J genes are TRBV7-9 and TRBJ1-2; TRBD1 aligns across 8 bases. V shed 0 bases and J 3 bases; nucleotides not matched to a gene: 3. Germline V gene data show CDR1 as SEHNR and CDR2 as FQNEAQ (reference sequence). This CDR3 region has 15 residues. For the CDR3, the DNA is TGTGCCAGCAGCTTAGCCACAGGGGGATACTATGGCTACACCTTC. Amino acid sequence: CASSLATGGYYGYTF. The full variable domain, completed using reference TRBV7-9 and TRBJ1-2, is DTGVSQNPRHKITKRGQNVTFRCDPISEHNRLYWYRQTLGQGPEFLTYFQNEAQLEKSRLLSDRFSAERPKGSFSTLEIQRTEQGDSAMYLCASSLATGGYYGYTFGSGTRLTVV.

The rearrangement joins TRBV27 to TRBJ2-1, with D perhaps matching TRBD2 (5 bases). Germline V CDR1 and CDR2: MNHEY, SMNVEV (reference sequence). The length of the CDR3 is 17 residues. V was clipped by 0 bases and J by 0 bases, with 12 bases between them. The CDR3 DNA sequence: TGTGCCAGCAGTTTATCGCTTGCCGCGGGCTCCTACAATGAGCAGTTCTTC. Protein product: CASSLSLAAGSYNEQFF.

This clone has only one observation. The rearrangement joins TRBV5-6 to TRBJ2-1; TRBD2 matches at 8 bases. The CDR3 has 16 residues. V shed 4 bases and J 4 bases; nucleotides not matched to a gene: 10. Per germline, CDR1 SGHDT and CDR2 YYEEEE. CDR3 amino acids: CASSQGAGAFYNEQFF. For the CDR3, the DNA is TGTGCCAGCAGCCAAGGAGCGGGAGCTTTTTACAATGAGCAGTTCTTC.

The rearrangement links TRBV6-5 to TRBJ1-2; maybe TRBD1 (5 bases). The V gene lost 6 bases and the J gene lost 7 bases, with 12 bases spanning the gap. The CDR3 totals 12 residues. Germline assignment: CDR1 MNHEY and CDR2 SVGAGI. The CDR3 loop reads CASRPGGCGYTF. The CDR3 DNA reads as TGTGCCAGCAGGCCCGGGGGTTGTGGCTACACCTTC.

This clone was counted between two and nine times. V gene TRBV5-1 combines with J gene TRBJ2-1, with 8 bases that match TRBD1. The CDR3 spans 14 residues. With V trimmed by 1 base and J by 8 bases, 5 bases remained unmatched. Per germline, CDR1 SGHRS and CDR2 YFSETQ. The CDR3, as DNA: TGCGCCAGCAGCTTGCGGCAGGGGGCGGATGAGCAGTTCTTC. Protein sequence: CASSLRQGADEQFF. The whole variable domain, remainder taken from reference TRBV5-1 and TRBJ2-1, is KAGVTQTPRYLIKTRGQQVTLSCSPISGHRSVSWYQQTPGQGLQFLFEYFSETQRNKGNFPGRFSGRQFSNSRSEMNVSTLELGDSALYLCASSLRQGADEQFFGPGTRLTVL.

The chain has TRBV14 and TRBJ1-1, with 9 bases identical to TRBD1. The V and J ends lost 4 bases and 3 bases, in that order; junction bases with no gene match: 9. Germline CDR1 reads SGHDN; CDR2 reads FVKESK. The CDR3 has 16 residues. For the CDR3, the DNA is TGTGCCAGCAGCCCAAAATGGGGGGACAGGGACACTGAAGCTTTCTTT. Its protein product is CASSPKWGDRDTEAFF.

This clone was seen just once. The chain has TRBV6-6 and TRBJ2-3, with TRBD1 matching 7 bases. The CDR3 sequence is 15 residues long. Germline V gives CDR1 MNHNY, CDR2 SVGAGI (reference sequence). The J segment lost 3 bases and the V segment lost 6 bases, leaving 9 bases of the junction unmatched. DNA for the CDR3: TGTGCCAGCAGCCAACCCCAGACAGGGACAGATACGCAGTATTTT. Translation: CASSQPQTGTDTQYF.

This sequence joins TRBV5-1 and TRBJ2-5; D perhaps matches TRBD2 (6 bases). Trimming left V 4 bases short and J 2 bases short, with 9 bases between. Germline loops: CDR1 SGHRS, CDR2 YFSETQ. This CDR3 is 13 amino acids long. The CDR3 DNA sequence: TGCGCCAGCAGCCCGGAGGGACAAGAGACCCAGTACTTC. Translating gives CASSPEGQETQYF.

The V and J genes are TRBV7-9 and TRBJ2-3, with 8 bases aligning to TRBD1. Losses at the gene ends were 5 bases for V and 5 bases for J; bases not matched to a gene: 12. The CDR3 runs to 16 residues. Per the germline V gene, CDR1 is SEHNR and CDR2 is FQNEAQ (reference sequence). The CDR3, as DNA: TGTGCCAGCAGCCGAGACGGGACAGGTCTAGGAGATACGCAGTATTTT. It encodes CASSRDGTGLGDTQYF.

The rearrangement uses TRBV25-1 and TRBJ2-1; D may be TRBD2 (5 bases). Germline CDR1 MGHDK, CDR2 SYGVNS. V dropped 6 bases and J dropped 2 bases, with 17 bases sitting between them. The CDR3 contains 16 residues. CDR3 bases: TGTGCCAGCAGGCAGACTACGACGGCAACCTACAATGAGCAGTTCTTC. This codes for CASRQTTTATYNEQFF.

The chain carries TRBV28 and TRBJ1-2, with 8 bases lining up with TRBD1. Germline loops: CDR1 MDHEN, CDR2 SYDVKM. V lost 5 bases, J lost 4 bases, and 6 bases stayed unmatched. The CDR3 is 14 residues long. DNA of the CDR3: TGTGCCAGCAGTACTACGGACAGGGTCTATGGCTACACCTTC. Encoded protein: CASSTTDRVYGYTF.

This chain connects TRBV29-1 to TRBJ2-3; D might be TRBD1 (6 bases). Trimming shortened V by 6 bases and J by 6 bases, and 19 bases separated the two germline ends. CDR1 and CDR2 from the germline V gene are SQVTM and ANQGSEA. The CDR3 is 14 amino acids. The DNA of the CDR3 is TGCAGCGTGGACAGTTCTCCAGAATGGGATACGCAGTATTTT. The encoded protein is CSVDSSPEWDTQYF.

The chain's CDR3 is CASSGGTGTQYF. In DNA form, the CDR3 reads TGTGCCAGCAGTGGCGGGACCGGGACCCAGTACTTC. V and J are TRBV2 and TRBJ2-5, with a tentative D call TRBD2 (6 bases). V lost 4 bases and J lost 7, with 10 bases in between. The CDR3 is made up of 12 amino acids. Germline CDR1 reads SNHLY; CDR2 reads FYNNEI.

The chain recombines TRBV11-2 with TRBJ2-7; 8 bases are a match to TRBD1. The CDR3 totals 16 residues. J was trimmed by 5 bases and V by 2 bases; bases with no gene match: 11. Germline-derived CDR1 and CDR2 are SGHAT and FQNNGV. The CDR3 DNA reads TGTGCCAGCAGCTTATTTGCAGGCCAGGGGGCCGACGAGCAGTACTTC. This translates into CASSLFAGQGADEQYF.

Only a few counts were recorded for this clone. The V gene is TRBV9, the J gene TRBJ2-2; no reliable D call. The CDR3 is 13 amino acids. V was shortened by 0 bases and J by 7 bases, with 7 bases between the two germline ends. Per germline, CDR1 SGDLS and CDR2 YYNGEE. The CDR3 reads CASSVDLGGELFF. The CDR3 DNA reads TGTGCCAGCAGCGTAGATTTGGGCGGGGAGCTGTTTTTT.

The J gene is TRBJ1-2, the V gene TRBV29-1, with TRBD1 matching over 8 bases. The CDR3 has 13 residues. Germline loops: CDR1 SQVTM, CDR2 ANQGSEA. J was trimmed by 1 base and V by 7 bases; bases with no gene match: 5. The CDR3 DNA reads TGCAGCGCGGAGGGACAGGATAACTATGGCTACACCTTC. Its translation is CSAEGQDNYGYTF.